The 23 T cell receptor beta chains below come from one sample, sequenced in a study of cytomegalovirus exposure and HLA in healthy donors. PCR amplification relied on 60 Vbeta primers (plus 13 Jbeta primers). Assay: immunoSEQ multiplex PCR; the TCRdb copy retains only in-frame clones and omits some. The sample contains 200,000 or so clones, about 80% of which appear only once. The sequenced sample consisted of PBMCs. All receptors derive from a woman under 40 in good health and CMV-seronegative.

This chain links TRBV2 with TRBJ2-7; D might be TRBD2 (6 bases). Germline V gene sequence: CDR1 SNHLY, CDR2 FYNNEI. This CDR3 has 15 amino acids. V was clipped by 8 bases and J by 2 bases, with 19 bases between them. The CDR3 nucleotides read TGTGCCAGCGGGGAACAAGGCGCGGGGACCTACGAGCAGTACTTC. It codes for CASGEQGAGTYEQYF.

The rearrangement uses TRBV7-8 and TRBJ2-1; 7 bases line up with TRBD2. The CDR3 totals 18 residues. With V trimmed by 5 bases and J by 10 bases, 23 bases remained unmatched. Germline-derived CDR1 and CDR2 are SGHVS and FQNEAQ. CDR3 nucleotides: TGTGCCAGCAGCCCTTACCCGGCCTCTAGCGGCCGACTAAGGGAGCAGTTCTTC. It codes for CASSPYPASSGRLREQFF.

This clone was found a few times. The chain couples TRBV6-5 to TRBJ1-1; TRBD1 aligns across 9 bases. The V gene's germline CDR1 is MNHEY and CDR2 SVGAGI. CDR3 length equals 14 residues. Unmatched junction bases numbered 8, after V lost 8 bases and J lost 4 bases. DNA for the CDR3: TGTGCCAGCGTCACAGGGGGCCAGGGCACTGAAGCTTTCTTT. It translates to CASVTGGQGTEAFF.

The count of this clone is one. The chain carries TRBV18 and TRBJ2-1, with D possibly matching TRBD1 (6 bases). This CDR3 contains 16 residues. Germline-derived CDR1 and CDR2 are KGHSH and LQKENI. Trimming removed 2 bases at V and 4 bases at J, with 15 bases between. Here the CDR3 DNA reads TGTGCCAGCTCACCATATGGGGGCGCGACATACAATGAGCAGTTCTTC. As protein: CASSPYGGATYNEQFF.

The chain is built from TRBV5-8 and TRBJ1-3, with 8 bases matching TRBD1. Germline V gene lookup returns CDR1 SGHTS and CDR2 YDEGEE. The trim removed 4 bases at V and 4 bases at J, leaving 16 bases unmatched. The CDR3 is made up of 18 amino acids. In DNA, the CDR3 is TGTGCCAGCAGCCGGAACCGATATACGACAGGGGAAGGAAACACCATATATTTT. Its translation: CASSRNRYTTGEGNTIYF.

The chain's CDR3 is CASSYGTGSNQPQHF. The CDR3 bases are TGTGCCAGCAGTTATGGGACAGGGAGCAATCAGCCCCAGCATTTT. The chain uses TRBV6-5 and TRBJ1-5; 9 bases line up with TRBD1. The CDR3 runs 15 residues. V gave up 3 bases and J gave up 1 base; unmatched junction bases: 1. CDR1 MNHEY and CDR2 SVGAGI come from the germline V gene.

The CDR3 coding sequence is TGCGCCAGCAGCTTGGGGCGGACAGGGGCTGAAAAACTGTTTTTT. It is translated as CASSLGRTGAEKLFF. The J gene is TRBJ1-4, the V gene TRBV5-1, with 9 positions matching TRBD1. The CDR3 contains 15 residues. The V gene's germline CDR1 is SGHRS and CDR2 YFSETQ. V lost 0 bases and J lost 7; bases outside the gene matches: 4. The full variable domain, its missing parts supplied by reference TRBV5-1 and TRBJ1-4, is KAGVTQTPRYLIKTRGQQVTLSCSPISGHRSVSWYQQTPGQGLQFLFEYFSETQRNKGNFPGRFSGRQFSNSRSEMNVSTLELGDSALYLCASSLGRTGAEKLFFGSGTQLSVL.

V gene TRBV9 combines with J gene TRBJ2-1; 10 nucleotides align to TRBD2. After removal of 4 bases from V and 3 bases from J, the junction contained 7 bases not matched to a gene. This CDR3 has 16 amino acids. Germline CDR1 and CDR2: SGDLS and YYNGEE. The DNA for the CDR3 is TGTGCCAGCAGCCCCCGACTAGCGGGCCTCTACAATGAGCAGTTCTTC. Translated, it gives CASSPRLAGLYNEQFF.

The rearrangement uses TRBV10-3 and TRBJ1-1, with 8 bases that match TRBD1. The germline CDR1 and CDR2 sequences are ENHRY and SYGVKD. V dropped 6 bases and J dropped 6; count of bases not matched to a gene: 9. This CDR3 is 14 amino acids long. This CDR3 is CAIRADRELAEAFF. The CDR3 DNA is TGTGCCATCAGGGCGGACAGGGAGTTGGCTGAAGCTTTCTTT.

V usage is TRBV7-2 and J usage is TRBJ2-3; a possible D gene is TRBD2 (6 bases). Germline V CDR1 and CDR2: SGHTA, FQGNSA. Between the trimmed V and J ends, which lost 1 base and 6 bases, there was a span of 14 bases. The CDR3 extends over 15 amino acids. CDR3 nucleotides: TGTGCCAGCAGCTTAGGTTTGGGGGGTATGGATACGCAGTATTTT. Translation gives CASSLGLGGMDTQYF.

V is TRBV5-4 and J is TRBJ2-1; 12 bases are shared with TRBD1. With 3 bases clipped from V and 8 bases from J, the junction kept 3 bases outside the gene matches. This CDR3 is built from 14 residues. Germline V gives CDR1 SGHNT, CDR2 YYREEE (reference sequence). The CDR3 DNA reads as TGTGCCAGCAGCTGGGGACAGGGGGCGCATGAGCAGTTCTTC. It specifies CASSWGQGAHEQFF.

The chain couples TRBV27 to TRBJ1-3; TRBD1 agrees at 7 bases. The CDR3 has 16 residues. The trim removed 5 bases at V and 1 base at J, leaving 8 bases unmatched. Germline CDR1 and CDR2: MNHEY and SMNVEV (reference sequence). The CDR3 bases are TGTGCCAGCAGTCTCACTTACAGGGGTTCTGGAAACACCATATATTTT. Its translation: CASSLTYRGSGNTIYF.

This clone was recorded a few times. This chain uses TRBV2 with TRBJ2-7; TRBD2 agrees at 9 bases. Germline assignment: CDR1 SNHLY and CDR2 FYNNEI. With 3 bases clipped from V and 3 bases from J, the junction kept 3 bases outside the gene matches. The length of the CDR3 is 14 residues. CDR3 coding DNA: TGTGCCAGCAGTGAGCGGGAGGGCCTCTACGAGCAGTACTTC. Protein: CASSEREGLYEQYF.

The chain links TRBV10-2 to TRBJ2-7; maybe TRBD1 (6 bases). CDR3 size: 14 residues. Germline CDR1 and CDR2: WSHSY and SAAADI. The V end lost 8 bases, the J end lost 6 bases, and 20 bases lay between the germline ends. The CDR3 region is CASVGGGPYGEQYF. In DNA, the CDR3 is TGCGCCAGCGTTGGGGGCGGCCCCTACGGCGAGCAGTACTTC.

The V call is TRBV4-2, the J call TRBJ2-7, with TRBD1 matching 7 bases. CDR1 is LGHNA and CDR2 is YNFKEQ in the germline V gene. Trimming took 4 bases from V and 3 from J; bases not matched to a gene: 9. The CDR3 extends over 15 amino acids. CDR3 sequence reads: CASSRGTAILYEQYF. CDR3 coding DNA: TGTGCCAGCAGCCGAGGGACAGCCATCCTCTACGAGCAGTACTTC.

The chain joins TRBV4-1 to TRBJ2-1; no firm D call. V shed 2 bases and J shed 9 bases, with 8 bases lying between them. The CDR3 is made up of 12 amino acids. The germline V gene has CDR1 MGHRA and CDR2 YSYEKL. The CDR3 sequence: CASSQYAGEQFF. Written as DNA, the CDR3 is TGCGCCAGCAGCCAATATGCAGGTGAGCAGTTCTTC.

This clone was found once. The chain joins TRBV6-5 to TRBJ2-7; perhaps TRBD2 as D (7 bases). CDR1 is MNHEY, CDR2 SVGAGI, per germline. The CDR3 contains 15 residues. With 1 base removed from V and 1 base from J, the gap between germline ends came to 11 bases. DNA for the CDR3: TGTGCCAGCAGTTACTGGGGGGGCGGGTCCTACGAGCAGTACTTC. Translation: CASSYWGGGSYEQYF.

The CDR3 DNA reads as TGTGCCAGCAGCTCGCAGGACAGACACACCGGGGAGCTGTTTTTT. This sequence encodes CASSSQDRHTGELFF. The rearrangement links TRBV11-3 to TRBJ2-2; possibly TRBD1 for D (6 bases). The V gene lost 4 bases and the J gene lost 3 bases, with 12 bases spanning the gap. This CDR3 has 15 residues. Germline assignment: CDR1 SGHNT and CDR2 YENEEA.

The rearrangement uses TRBV14 and TRBJ2-1; 10 positions match TRBD2. Germline CDR1 SGHDN, CDR2 FVKESK. Trimming cost V 1 base and J 9 bases; bases outside gene matches: 12. The CDR3 contains 17 residues. The CDR3 coding sequence is TGTGCCAGCAGCCAAGTTGGGTTAGCGGGGGGAAGATTTGAGCAGTTCTTC. It is translated as CASSQVGLAGGRFEQFF.

The J gene is TRBJ2-1, the V gene TRBV30, with unresolved D. CDR3 length equals 12 residues. From germline, CDR1 is GTSNPN and CDR2 SVGIG (reference sequence). Trimming shortened V by 4 bases and J by 7 bases, and 11 bases separated the two germline ends. Here the CDR3 DNA reads TGTGCCTGGAAATTAGAAAAAAATGAGCAGTTCTTC. Protein sequence: CAWKLEKNEQFF.

A note on this clone: The junction does not match germline at one end; this may be a read error. This rearrangement joins TRBV7-2 to TRBJ2-5; 9 positions agree with TRBD1. The CDR3 runs to 13 residues. The germline CDR1 and CDR2 sequences are SGHTA and FQGNSA. In DNA form, the CDR3 reads TGTGCCAGCAGCTTAGGTCGACAGGGGGTCCGGAACTTC. Protein product: CASSLGRQGVRNF.

The genes are TRBV7-8 and TRBJ2-3; maybe TRBD2 (5 bases). The germline V gene encodes CDR1 SGHVS and CDR2 FQNEAQ. The ends were cut back, 7 bases at V and 1 base at J, with 12 bases in the middle. The CDR3 extends over 14 amino acids. In DNA form, the CDR3 reads TGTGCCAGCACGACCGGTAGCGGCACAGATACGCAGTATTTT. Protein sequence: CASTTGSGTDTQYF.

CDR3 loop: CASSKLTGNYGYTF. The CDR3 nucleotides are TGCGCCAGCAGCAAATTGACAGGGAACTATGGCTACACCTTC. This chain connects TRBV5-1 to TRBJ1-2; 7 bases line up with TRBD1. Germline CDR1 and CDR2: SGHRS and YFSETQ. The CDR3 spans 14 residues. The V segment lost 4 bases and the J segment 2 bases; nucleotides outside the gene matches: 5.